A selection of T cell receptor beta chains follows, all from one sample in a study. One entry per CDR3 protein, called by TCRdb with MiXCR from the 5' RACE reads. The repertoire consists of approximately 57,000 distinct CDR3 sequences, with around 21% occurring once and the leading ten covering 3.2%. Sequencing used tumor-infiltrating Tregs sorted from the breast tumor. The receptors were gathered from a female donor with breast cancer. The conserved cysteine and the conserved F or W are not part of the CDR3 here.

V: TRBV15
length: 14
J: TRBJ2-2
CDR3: ATSGVQRLNTGELF

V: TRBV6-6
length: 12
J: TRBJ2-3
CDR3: ASKPTVSTDTQY

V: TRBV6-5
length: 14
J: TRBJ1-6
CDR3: ASSYGAGQIGSPLH

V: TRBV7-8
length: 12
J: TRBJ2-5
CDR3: ASSPSTRGGTQY

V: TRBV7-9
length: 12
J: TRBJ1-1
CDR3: ASSLTGGNTEAF

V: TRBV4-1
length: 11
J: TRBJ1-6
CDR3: ASSRAGDSPLH

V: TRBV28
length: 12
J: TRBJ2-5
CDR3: ASSPQGRGETQY

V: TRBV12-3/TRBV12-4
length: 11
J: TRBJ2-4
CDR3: ASSFDRDDIQY

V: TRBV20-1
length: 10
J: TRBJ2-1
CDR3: SAQGTNNEQF

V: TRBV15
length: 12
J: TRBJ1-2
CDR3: STSRDSLAYGYT

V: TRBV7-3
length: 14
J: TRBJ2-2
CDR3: ASSPASGSRVGELF

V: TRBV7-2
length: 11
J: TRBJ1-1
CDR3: ASSLGAGVEAF

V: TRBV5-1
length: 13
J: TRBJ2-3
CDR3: ASSLGRFSTDTQY

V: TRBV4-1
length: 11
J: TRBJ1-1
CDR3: ASSQRLNTEAF

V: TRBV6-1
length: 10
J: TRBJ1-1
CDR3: ASSEEVKGAF

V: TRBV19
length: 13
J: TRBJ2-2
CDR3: ASSSGQGRSGELF

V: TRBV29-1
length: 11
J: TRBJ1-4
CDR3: SAGGGTKEKLF

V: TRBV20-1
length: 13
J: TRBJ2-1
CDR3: SASGIAGGDNEQF

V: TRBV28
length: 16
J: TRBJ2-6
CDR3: ASRGQGATSWGANVLT

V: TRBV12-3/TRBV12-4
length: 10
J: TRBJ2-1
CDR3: ASSLALAEQF

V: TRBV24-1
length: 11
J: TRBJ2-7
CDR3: ATSDPTGYEQY

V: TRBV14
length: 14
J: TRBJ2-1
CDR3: ASSQGTSGPHNEQF

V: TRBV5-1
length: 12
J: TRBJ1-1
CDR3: ASSRNVENTEAF

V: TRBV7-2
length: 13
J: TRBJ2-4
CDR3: ASSLQGRVKNIQY

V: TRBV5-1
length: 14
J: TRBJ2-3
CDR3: ASSLEGDRGTDTQY

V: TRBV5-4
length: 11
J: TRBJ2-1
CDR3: ASSPGLMNEQF

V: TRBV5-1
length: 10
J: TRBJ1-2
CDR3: ASRGQAYGYT

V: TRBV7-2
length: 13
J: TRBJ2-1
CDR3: ASSSSAGNNNEQF

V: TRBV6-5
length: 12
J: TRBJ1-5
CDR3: ASKPGQANQPQH

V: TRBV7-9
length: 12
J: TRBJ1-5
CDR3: ASSRGDGNQPQH

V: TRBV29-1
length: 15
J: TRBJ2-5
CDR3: SVSGGQGVLGQETQY

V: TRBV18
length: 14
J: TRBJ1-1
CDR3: ASSPGPGRRDTEAF

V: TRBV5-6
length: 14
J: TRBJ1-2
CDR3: ASSWDSHPPNYGYT

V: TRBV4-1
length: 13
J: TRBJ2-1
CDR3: ASSQEGQGRGEQF

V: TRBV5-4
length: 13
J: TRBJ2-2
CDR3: ASTRGAANTGELF